Reported below is one T cell receptor beta chain. As yet, its antigen is unknown. Germline loops: CDR1 SEHNR, CDR2 FQNEAQ (reference sequence). The CDR3 consists of 13 residues. Trimming cost V 1 base and J 6 bases, with 8 bases left between them. TCRdb's table, derived via immunoSEQ multiplex PCR, lists solely in-frame clones and lacks some. The table has about 600,000 clones, roughly 97% seen once. These data originate in a study of shared clonotypes between healthy human individuals. Findings of the study overall: Generation probability values for non-shared clonotypes were lower than those for clonotypes shared by all four donors. Sampling involved blood alone; tissue repertoires likely differ.

The clonotype originates from a woman aged 25 to 39 in good health. The rearrangement joins TRBV7-9 to TRBJ2-3, with unresolved D. Sequencing was carried out using naive CD4+ T cells sorted from blood. Specified subset: CD45RA+ positively selected. CDR3 sequence reads: CASSLEGADTQYF. The CDR3 nucleotides read TGTGCCAGCAGCTTAGAAGGAGCGGATACGCAGTATTTT.